The 10 T cell receptor beta chains reported below all come from one sample, sequenced in a study of blood T cell repertoires in COVID-19. The repertoire was sequenced with immunoSEQ multiplex PCR; TCRdb's copy has only in-frame clones and lacks some. The sample lists about 120,000 clones, around 85% occurring once. What was sequenced was peripheral blood. The receptors were gathered from a man aged 50 or older with acute or convalescent COVID-19.

This chain connects TRBV5-1 to TRBJ2-5, with D possibly matching TRBD2 (6 bases). The CDR3 length is 13 residues. V lost 7 bases and J 5 bases, leaving 15 bases between the germline ends. Germline values: CDR1 SGHRS, CDR2 YFSETQ. This chain's CDR3 is CASADPGGETQYF. Written as DNA, the CDR3 is TGCGCCAGCGCTGACCCCGGAGGGGAGACCCAGTACTTC. Using reference TRBV5-1 and TRBJ2-5 for the parts outside the CDR3, the full variable domain is KAGVTQTPRYLIKTRGQQVTLSCSPISGHRSVSWYQQTPGQGLQFLFEYFSETQRNKGNFPGRFSGRQFSNSRSEMNVSTLELGDSALYLCASADPGGETQYFGPGTRLLVL.

There are a few counts of this clone. The rearrangement uses TRBV6-1 and TRBJ1-3, with D possibly being TRBD1 (5 bases). The V and J ends lost 2 bases and 3 bases respectively, with 8 bases between them. Germline CDR1 and CDR2: MNHNS and SASEGT. This CDR3 is built from 14 residues. The CDR3 DNA is TGTGCCAGCAGTGAATGGGGGGGTGGAAACACCATATATTTT. This encodes CASSEWGGGNTIYF.

V is TRBV20-1 and J is TRBJ2-7, with D tentatively TRBD1 (5 bases). The CDR3 contains 11 residues. In germline, CDR1 is DFQATT, CDR2 SNEGSKA (reference sequence). V lost 5 bases and J 4 bases, leaving 9 bases between the germline ends. The CDR3 bases are TGCAGTGCTGTAGGGGTTTACGAGCAGTACTTC. Protein product: CSAVGVYEQYF.

V and J are TRBV19 and TRBJ1-5; D remains unclear. The CDR3 contains 14 residues. The V and J ends lost 3 bases and 5 bases respectively, with 11 bases between them. The germline V gene has CDR1 LNHDA and CDR2 SQIVND (reference sequence). CDR3 coding DNA: TGTGCCAGTAGTATCCGGAACAGCTATCAGCCCCAGCATTTT. Amino acids: CASSIRNSYQPQHF.

This chain uses TRBV2 with TRBJ2-4; D is perhaps TRBD2 (5 bases). V lost 11 bases to trimming and J lost 5 bases, with 10 bases between them. CDR3 length: 11 residues. The germline V gene has CDR1 SNHLY and CDR2 FYNNEI. The DNA of the CDR3 is TGTGCCGGTCAGAGGGAAAACATTCAGTACTTC. Translating gives CAGQRENIQYF. The complete variable domain, with remaining parts taken from reference TRBV2 and TRBJ2-4, reads EPEVTQTPSHQVTQMGQEVILRCVPISNHLYFYWYRQILGQKVEFLVSFYNNEISEKSEIFDDQFSVERPDGSNFTLKIRSTKLEDSAMYFCAGQRENIQYFGAGTRLSVL.

The chain employs TRBV3-1 (or the pseudogene TRBV3-2) and TRBJ2-7; TRBD2 matches 10 bases. V shed 1 base, J shed 3 bases, and the junction held 9 bases outside the gene matches. Germline-derived CDR1 and CDR2 are LGHDT and YNNKEL (reference sequence). The CDR3 totals 17 residues. Written as DNA, the CDR3 is TGTGCCAGCAGCCAAGGACCCCCCGGGACTAGCGTCTACGAGCAGTACTTC. Translated: CASSQGPPGTSVYEQYF.

This clone was seen a few times. The rearrangement joins TRBV19 to TRBJ2-7, with D tentatively TRBD1 (6 bases). The germline V gene encodes CDR1 LNHDA and CDR2 SQIVND (reference sequence). V was pared by 5 bases and J by 0 bases, with 11 bases between. The CDR3 runs 14 residues. The CDR3 DNA is TGTGCCAGTAGTCCACAGGGAGTCTCCTACGAGCAGTACTTC. This encodes CASSPQGVSYEQYF. Filled out from reference TRBV19 and TRBJ2-7, the complete variable domain reads DGGITQSPKYLFRKEGQNVTLSCEQNLNHDAMYWYRQDPGQGLRLIYYSQIVNDFQKGDIAEGYSVSREKKESFPLTVTSAQKNPTAFYLCASSPQGVSYEQYFGPGTRLTVT.

This clone was seen a handful of times. V usage is TRBV2 and J usage is TRBJ2-7, with TRBD2 matching over 10 bases. With V trimmed by 6 bases and J by 2 bases, 7 bases remained unmatched. Per germline, CDR1 SNHLY and CDR2 FYNNEI. This CDR3 region has 15 residues. CDR3 loop: CASRAGTSAAYEQYF. The DNA for the CDR3 is TGTGCCAGCAGGGCCGGGACTAGCGCCGCCTACGAGCAGTACTTC.

The rearrangement uses TRBV9 and TRBJ1-2; perhaps TRBD1 as D (6 bases). Deletions cut 2 bases from V and 1 base from J, with 21 bases between. Looked up from germline, CDR1 is SGDLS and CDR2 is YYNGEE. This CDR3 is 18 amino acids long. Written as DNA, the CDR3 is TGTGCCAGCAGCGTCCGGGGGGACATATGGGGATATAACTATGGCTACACCTTC. Translation gives CASSVRGDIWGYNYGYTF.

The V call is TRBV5-1, the J call TRBJ1-3; D unresolved. CDR1 and CDR2 from the germline V gene are SGHRS and YFSETQ. The V end lost 2 bases, the J end lost 0 bases, and 9 bases lay between the germline ends. CDR3 length: 15 residues. The CDR3 region has the DNA TGCGCCAGCAGCTTATCGAGTTCCTCTGGAAACACCATATATTTT. Amino acids: CASSLSSSSGNTIYF.